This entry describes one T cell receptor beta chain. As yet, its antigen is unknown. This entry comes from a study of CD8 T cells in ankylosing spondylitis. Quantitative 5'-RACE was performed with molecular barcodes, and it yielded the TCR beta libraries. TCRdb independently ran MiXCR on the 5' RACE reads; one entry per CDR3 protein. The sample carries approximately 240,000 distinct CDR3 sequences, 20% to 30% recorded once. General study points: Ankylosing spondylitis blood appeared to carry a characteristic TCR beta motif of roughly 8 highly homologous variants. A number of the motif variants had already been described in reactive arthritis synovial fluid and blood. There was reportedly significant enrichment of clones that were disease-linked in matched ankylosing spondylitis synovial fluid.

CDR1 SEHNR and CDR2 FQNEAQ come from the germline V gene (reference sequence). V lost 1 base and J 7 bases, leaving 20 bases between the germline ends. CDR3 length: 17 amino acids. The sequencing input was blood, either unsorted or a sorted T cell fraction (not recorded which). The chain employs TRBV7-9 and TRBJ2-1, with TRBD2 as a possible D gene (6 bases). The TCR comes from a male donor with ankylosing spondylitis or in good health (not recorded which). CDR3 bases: TGTGCCAGCAGCTTAGATTTCTCGGCGGGGACCGGAAATGAGCAGTTCTTC. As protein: CASSLDFSAGTGNEQFF. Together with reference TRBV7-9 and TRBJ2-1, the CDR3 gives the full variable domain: DTGVSQNPRHKITKRGQNVTFRCDPISEHNRLYWYRQTLGQGPEFLTYFQNEAQLEKSRLLSDRFSAERPKGSFSTLEIQRTEQGDSAMYLCASSLDFSAGTGNEQFFGPGTRLTVL.